What follows is one T cell receptor beta chain and its context. This sample stems from a study of radiotherapy plus CTLA-4 blockade in lung cancer. Libraries were prepared by immunoSEQ multiplex PCR; TCRdb keeps only in-frame clonotypes and omits some of them. The sample lists approximately 77,000 clones, 70% to 85% occurring once. The source is a human donor with non-small cell lung cancer who had stable disease on radiotherapy plus ipilimumab. This specimen was peripheral blood, taken from a patient treated with radiotherapy plus ipilimumab.

Here the CDR3 DNA reads TGTGCCAGCAGCCAAGAACGACTAGCGGGAGTTTTTGATACGCAGTATTTT. It is translated as CASSQERLAGVFDTQYF. The J gene is TRBJ2-3, the V gene TRBV4-2; 12 nucleotides agree with TRBD2. The CDR3 sequence is 17 residues long. J lost 6 bases, V lost 0 bases, and 7 bases had no gene match. Germline V gene data show CDR1 as LGHNA and CDR2 as YNFKEQ.